This TCR beta chain appears in the sequencing data of a study of blood T cells in healthy people across ages. In germline, CDR1 is SSHAT, CDR2 FNYEAQ (reference sequence). The CDR3 is made up of 15 amino acids. The authors ran a second PCR of 7 to 11 cycles using a sample-barcoded 5' primer and a J-beta primer mix. In TCRdb, the 5' RACE reads were re-called with MiXCR into one record per CDR3 protein. The table shows roughly 800,000 distinct CDR3 sequences, with over 45% occurring only once. This clonotype came up a few times. This sequence joins TRBV7-7 and TRBJ2-7; TRBD2 matches at 9 bases. The better agreement between TRBJ2-5 and the DNA end casts doubt on the J call. This receptor was taken from a man in his thirties or forties in good health. Sequenced input: blood. This CDR3 is CASSLGASGVETQYF. In nucleotides, the CDR3 is TGTGCCAGCAGCTTAGGGGCTAGCGGGGTTGAGACCCAGTACTTC.